This TCR beta chain was recovered during a study of blood T cell repertoires in COVID-19. Looking at the study overall: COVID-19 samples, acute and convalescent, were from the United States, Italy and Spain. T cells, B-cell-depleted T cells, or PBMCs supplied cDNA or gDNA.

Per the authors' pipeline: Reference gene primer amplification gave estimated nucleated cell counts. The method was immunoSEQ multiplex PCR; TCRdb's version includes in-frame clones alone and lacks a portion of them. D and trimming come from the DNA, and the V and J calls and clone size come from that table. The sample records 400,000 or so clones, around nine tenths being singletons. This CDR3 is 12 amino acids long. The V end lost 4 bases, the J end lost 4 bases, and 10 bases lay between the germline ends. Germline V gene data show CDR1 as SQVTM and CDR2 as ANQGSEA. Enrolled during active infection, Seattle patients were then followed longitudinally.

The source of this sequence is a man aged 18-30 years with COVID-19, enrolled during active disease. The sample was peripheral blood. The chain carries TRBV29-1 and TRBJ2-5; D is unresolved. CDR3 coding DNA: TGCAGCGTTGTACCACCCGGAGAGACCCAGTACTTC. Its protein is CSVVPPGETQYF.